This entry lists 12 T cell receptor beta chains sequenced from one sample in a study of T cells in Graves' hyperthyroidism and ophthalmopathy. Template material for amplifying TCR beta CDR3 regions consisted of RNA transcripts. The TCR CDR3 was amplified in a first-round RT-PCR using the HTBI primer set. TCRdb reanalysed the multiplex PCR reads using MiXCR and keeps one entry per CDR3 protein. The table has 250,000 to 300,000 distinct CDR3 sequences, approximately 19% seen once. The specimen was blood. These receptors were collected from a man aged 45-60 years with Graves' ophthalmopathy.

There are many counts of this clonotype. The DNA for the CDR3 is TGTGCCAGCAGTCCCTTACAGGGGGGGAACACTGAAGCTTTCTTT. This sequence encodes CASSPLQGGNTEAFF. V usage is TRBV12-3 or TRBV12-4 and J usage is TRBJ1-1; TRBD1 agrees at 8 bases. V lost 5 bases, J lost 1 base, and 6 bases stayed unmatched. The CDR3 has 15 residues.

This clonotype turned up a few times. The chain links TRBV6-1 to TRBJ2-3; a possible D gene is TRBD2 (7 bases). There are 15 residues in the CDR3. Per germline, CDR1 MNHNS and CDR2 SASEGT. The V end lost 7 bases, the J end lost 1 base, and 15 bases lay between the germline ends. DNA of the CDR3: TGTGCCAGCATGGGGGGGGGCGATGGCACAGATACGCAGTATTTT. This codes for CASMGGGDGTDTQYF.

This chain links TRBV6-2 or TRBV6-3 with TRBJ2-7; D remains unclear. Germline values: CDR1 MNHEY, CDR2 SVGEGT. The CDR3 extends over 11 amino acids. V was clipped by 6 bases and J by 5 bases, with 8 bases between them. The CDR3 DNA follows: TGTGCCAGCAGGGAAACCAACGAGCAGTACTTC. It translates to CASRETNEQYF.

This chain's CDR3 is CSAPRKPRTNEQFF. CDR3 in DNA: TGCAGTGCTCCCCGGAAGCCAAGGACCAATGAGCAGTTCTTC. The gene calls are TRBV20-1 and TRBJ2-1; D remains unclear. Trimming took off 5 bases at V and 6 bases at J, with 17 bases between the two ends. Germline CDR1 is DFQATT and CDR2 is SNEGSKA (reference sequence). The CDR3 spans 14 residues.

For the CDR3, the DNA is TGTGCCTGGAGTGGCGGACAGGGGGTAGAGACCCAGTACTTC. The encoded protein is CAWSGGQGVETQYF. The chain links TRBV30 to TRBJ2-5; TRBD1 matches at 10 bases. Looked up from germline, CDR1 is GTSNPN and CDR2 is SVGIG (reference sequence). The CDR3 extends over 14 amino acids. V lost 1 base to trimming and J lost 4 bases; unmatched junction nucleotides: 3.

This sequence joins TRBV19 and TRBJ1-3; 7 nucleotides line up with TRBD1. The germline CDR1 and CDR2 sequences are LNHDA and SQIVND (reference sequence). V dropped 9 bases and J dropped 0; count of bases not matched to a gene: 11. The CDR3 is 16 amino acids. CDR3 amino acids: CASTSWGQTSGNTIYF. In DNA, the CDR3 is TGTGCCAGCACCTCCTGGGGACAGACCTCTGGAAACACCATATATTTT.

This chain connects TRBV18 to TRBJ1-2; weak D call: TRBD1 (6 bases). Trimming stripped 7 bases from V and 4 bases from J, with 10 bases between. From germline, CDR1 is KGHSH and CDR2 LQKENI. This CDR3 has 12 residues. The CDR3 loop reads CASWGQTYGYTF. The CDR3 DNA sequence: TGTGCCAGCTGGGGGCAGACCTATGGCTACACCTTC.

This clonotype was picked up many times. The gene calls are TRBV29-1 and TRBJ2-3, with 9 nucleotides matching TRBD2. Germline V gives CDR1 SQVTM, CDR2 ANQGSEA. The ends lost 4 bases at V and 2 bases at J; junction bases unmatched: 4. The CDR3 spans 14 residues. DNA for the CDR3: TGCAGCGTTGTACTAGCGGGCGTCACAGATACGCAGTATTTT. This translates into CSVVLAGVTDTQYF.

This clonotype was seen many times. J is TRBJ2-7 and V is TRBV18; D gene ambiguous. CDR3 size: 13 residues. Germline V gene lookup returns CDR1 KGHSH and CDR2 LQKENI. V gave up 4 bases and J gave up 2 bases, with 9 bases separating them. The CDR3 loop reads CASSQEPAYEQYF. In DNA, the CDR3 is TGTGCCAGCTCACAGGAGCCCGCCTACGAGCAGTACTTC.

The rearrangement uses TRBV24-1 and TRBJ2-7; the D is unclear. This CDR3 region has 12 residues. Germline V gives CDR1 KGHDR, CDR2 SFDVKD. Trimming removed 7 bases from V and 6 bases from J, with 12 bases in between. CDR3 nucleotide sequence: TGTGCCACCAGCGAAGAGTTCGGCGAGCAGTACTTC. This codes for CATSEEFGEQYF.

This clonotype was detected ten times or more. V is TRBV28 and J is TRBJ1-2, with D possibly TRBD1 on 6 matching bases. The CDR3 consists of 12 residues. Trimming stripped 4 bases from V and 4 bases from J, with 7 bases between. Germline lookup yields CDR1 MDHEN and CDR2 SYDVKM. CDR3 loop: CASSSTGYGYTF. The DNA of the CDR3 is TGTGCCAGCAGTTCGACAGGCTATGGCTACACCTTC.

This clonotype was recorded many times. The chain links TRBV20-1 to TRBJ2-3; the D gene is possibly TRBD2 (6 bases). CDR1 is DFQATT, CDR2 SNEGSKA, per germline (reference sequence). V was shortened by 3 bases and J by 2 bases, with 12 bases between the two germline ends. The CDR3 runs to 14 residues. CDR3 in amino acids: CSASRLEITDTQYF. CDR3 sequence (DNA): TGCAGTGCTAGTCGACTAGAAATCACAGATACGCAGTATTTT.